These 21 T cell receptor beta chains came from one sample sequenced in a study of blood T cell repertoires in COVID-19 (dated by TCRdb to the early 2020s). Libraries were constructed by the immunoSEQ multiplex PCR assay. TCRdb provides this immuneACCESS table in a form limited to in-frame rearrangements. Some clones are lacking; in checked studies, under half of them reflect an unresolved V gene, and why the rest are absent is not known. The sample yields 90,000 to 130,000 clones; over 75% were counted once. 16% of the sample is held by the ten biggest clonotypes. The material sequenced was peripheral blood. These receptors all stem from a woman older than 75 with active or convalescent COVID-19.

This clone occurred a few times. The chain is built from TRBV5-4 and TRBJ2-5, with D perhaps matching TRBD1 (5 bases). V lost 2 bases and J 0 bases, leaving 8 bases between the germline ends. From germline, CDR1 is SGHNT and CDR2 YYREEE (reference sequence). The CDR3 is 14 residues long. CDR3 bases: TGTGCCAGCAGCTTACCAGGGTACCAAGAGACCCAGTACTTC. Protein sequence: CASSLPGYQETQYF. The full variable domain, its missing parts supplied by reference TRBV5-4 and TRBJ2-5, is ETGVTQSPTHLIKTRGQQVTLRCSSQSGHNTVSWYQQALGQGPQFIFQYYREEENGRGNFPPRFSGLQFPNYSSELNVNALELDDSALYLCASSLPGYQETQYFGPGTRLLVL.

V is TRBV19 and J is TRBJ2-7; perhaps TRBD1 as D (6 bases). Per the germline V gene, CDR1 is LNHDA and CDR2 is SQIVND (reference sequence). Trimming cost V 5 bases and J 9 bases, with 17 bases left between them. The CDR3 runs to 13 residues. Written as DNA, the CDR3 is TGTGCCAGTAGTCTAAAACAGGGCCACGGGCAGTACTTC. Protein sequence: CASSLKQGHGQYF.

This clone was counted only a few times. V gene TRBV2 combines with J gene TRBJ2-1, with D maybe TRBD2 (5 bases). The V end was cut by 0 bases, the J end by 0 bases, with 6 bases between. Germline V CDR1 and CDR2: SNHLY, FYNNEI. This CDR3 contains 15 residues. The CDR3 DNA is TGTGCCAGCAGTGAAGCTAGCGTCTCCTACAATGAGCAGTTCTTC. The encoded protein is CASSEASVSYNEQFF.

The chain is built from TRBV18 and TRBJ2-1; 8 positions agree with TRBD2. The CDR3 is 16 amino acids. With V trimmed by 3 bases and J by 2 bases, 6 bases remained unmatched. The germline CDR1 and CDR2 sequences are KGHSH and LQKENI. The CDR3 nucleotides are TGTGCCAGCTCACCTTTAGCGGGACGAGCCTACAATGAGCAGTTCTTC. This translates into CASSPLAGRAYNEQFF.

The rearrangement uses TRBV28 and TRBJ1-2, with 9 nucleotides matching TRBD1. V was pared by 3 bases and J by 6 bases, with 5 bases of the junction left unmatched. The CDR3 totals 14 residues. The germline CDR1 and CDR2 sequences are MDHEN and SYDVKM. The CDR3 DNA is TGTGCCAGCAGTTTCTCGGGACAGGGTGATGGCTACACCTTC. This encodes CASSFSGQGDGYTF.

In this sample, this clone turned up a few times. V usage is TRBV7-9 and J usage is TRBJ2-4, with TRBD2 matching 7 bases. V dropped 4 bases and J dropped 7; count of bases not matched to a gene: 4. Per the germline V gene, CDR1 is SEHNR and CDR2 is FQNEAQ (reference sequence). This CDR3 is 13 amino acids long. The CDR3 region has the DNA TGTGCCAGCAGCTCGGCGGGAGTTAACATTCAGTACTTC. Translation gives CASSSAGVNIQYF.

This sequence joins TRBV2 and TRBJ2-3, with 7 positions matching TRBD1. V dropped 9 bases and J dropped 4; count of bases not matched to a gene: 4. The CDR3 sequence is 12 residues long. The germline gives CDR1 SNHLY, CDR2 FYNNEI. This chain's CDR3 is CARKGASDTQYF. The CDR3 nucleotides read TGTGCCAGAAAGGGGGCCTCAGATACGCAGTATTTT.

As for this clone: Other DNA variants within this sample encode the same CDR3. This sequence joins TRBV5-1 and TRBJ2-2; a possible D gene is TRBD1 (5 bases). There are 16 residues in the CDR3. CDR1 SGHRS and CDR2 YFSETQ come from the germline V gene. Between the trimmed V and J ends, which lost 1 base and 0 bases, there was a span of 10 bases. This CDR3 is CASSLSGRANTGELFF. The DNA for the CDR3 is TGCGCCAGCAGCTTGTCGGGCAGGGCGAACACCGGGGAGCTGTTTTTT. The whole variable domain, filled in from reference TRBV5-1 and TRBJ2-2, reads KAGVTQTPRYLIKTRGQQVTLSCSPISGHRSVSWYQQTPGQGLQFLFEYFSETQRNKGNFPGRFSGRQFSNSRSEMNVSTLELGDSALYLCASSLSGRANTGELFFGEGSRLTVL.

The chain employs TRBV7-2 and TRBJ1-2, with D hard to call. Germline CDR1 SGHTA, CDR2 FQGNSA. Trimming stripped 1 base from V and 4 bases from J, with 10 bases between. This CDR3 comprises 14 residues. The CDR3 sequence is CASSLDRRFYGYTF. CDR3 DNA sequence: TGTGCCAGCAGCTTAGATCGCCGGTTCTATGGCTACACCTTC.

The genes are TRBV27 and TRBJ2-7; 8 positions match TRBD1. The V gene end was trimmed by 4 bases and the J gene end by 2 bases; junction bases not matched to a gene: 4. Germline assignment: CDR1 MNHEY and CDR2 SMNVEV (reference sequence). The CDR3 covers 14 residues. As DNA, the CDR3 is TGTGCCAGCAGTTCTGGACAGGGTGCCTACGAGCAGTACTTC. Its protein is CASSSGQGAYEQYF.

The V call is TRBV7-9, the J call TRBJ2-1; weak D call: TRBD2 (5 bases). The V end lost 4 bases, the J end lost 16 bases, and 14 bases lay between the germline ends. The CDR3 length is 11 residues. The germline V gene has CDR1 SEHNR and CDR2 FQNEAQ (reference sequence). The CDR3 bases are TGTGCCAGCAGCTCACCCGGGAATAAATTCTTC. Protein sequence: CASSSPGNKFF.

V and J are TRBV15 and TRBJ2-5; the match to TRBD2 covers 12 bases. Germline CDR1 LNHNV, CDR2 YYDKDF (reference sequence). V gave up 2 bases and J gave up 4 bases; unmatched junction bases: 2. CDR3 length: 15 amino acids. CDR3 loop: CATSRLAGGVETQYF. The CDR3 coding sequence is TGTGCCACCAGCAGACTAGCGGGAGGGGTAGAGACCCAGTACTTC.

This chain uses TRBV7-2 with TRBJ1-2, with no clear D. The CDR3 contains 18 residues. With 4 bases removed from V and 3 bases from J, the gap between germline ends came to 24 bases. Germline lookup yields CDR1 SGHTA and CDR2 FQGNSA. The CDR3 region has the DNA TGTGCCAGCAGCTCGTCTGTCCGGGGAGGTGCAGAATACTATGGCTACACCTTC. It yields the protein CASSSSVRGGAEYYGYTF.

The V and J genes are TRBV2 and TRBJ2-2; 11 bases fit TRBD1. The CDR3 is made up of 15 amino acids. Germline trimming cut 7 bases from V and 5 bases from J; bases unmatched to any gene: 6. Germline CDR1 is SNHLY and CDR2 is FYNNEI. The CDR3 DNA reads TGTGCCAGCACAGGGACAGGGGGTGTTACCGGGGAGCTGTTTTTT. It encodes CASTGTGGVTGELFF.

This chain joins TRBV3-1 (or the pseudogene TRBV3-2) and TRBJ2-7; 14 bases line up with TRBD2. The ends lost 8 bases at V and 5 bases at J; junction bases unmatched: 5. The germline CDR1 and CDR2 sequences are LGHDT and YNNKEL (reference sequence). This CDR3 is 14 amino acids long. The CDR3: CASRTSGRQNEQYF. The CDR3 DNA reads TGTGCCAGCCGGACTAGCGGGAGGCAGAACGAGCAGTACTTC.

This clone was observed a handful of times. CDR3 DNA sequence: TGCGCCAGCAGCTCCCCCGGAGCGGGAGGAGGAAAGACCCAGTACTTC. This gives the protein CASSSPGAGGGKTQYF. V usage is TRBV5-1 and J usage is TRBJ2-5; 9 bases are shared with TRBD2. J gave up 6 bases and V 3 bases, and 12 bases lay outside the gene matches. Germline V CDR1 and CDR2: SGHRS, YFSETQ. This CDR3 is built from 16 residues.

The gene calls are TRBV2 and TRBJ1-1; 8 bases are a match to TRBD1. J was trimmed by 3 bases and V by 4 bases; bases with no gene match: 4. Per the germline V gene, CDR1 is SNHLY and CDR2 is FYNNEI. The CDR3 runs to 14 residues. The CDR3 coding sequence is TGTGCCAGCAGTGCAGGGGGCGCGGACACTGAAGCTTTCTTT. It yields the protein CASSAGGADTEAFF.

The gene calls are TRBV27 and TRBJ2-6; 7 bases agree with TRBD2. Looked up from germline, CDR1 is MNHEY and CDR2 is SMNVEV (reference sequence). J was trimmed by 4 bases and V by 2 bases; bases with no gene match: 23. This CDR3 region has 22 residues. The CDR3 DNA follows: TGTGCCAGCAGTTTAACCACCGCAAACAGACTAGCCTATTTGCCGGGGGCCAACGTCCTGACTTTC. Translation: CASSLTTANRLAYLPGANVLTF.

DNA of the CDR3: TGTGCCAGCAGTTCCGGGGTAGGGGAAGCTTTCTTT. It specifies CASSSGVGEAFF. V usage is TRBV12-3 or TRBV12-4 and J usage is TRBJ1-1; D not certain. Trimming shortened V by 4 bases and J by 8 bases, and 11 bases separated the two germline ends. The CDR3 totals 12 residues.

V and J are TRBV11-2 and TRBJ2-2; no clear D. Per the germline V gene, CDR1 is SGHAT and CDR2 is FQNNGV. The CDR3 has 13 residues. Deletions cut 1 base from V and 6 bases from J, with 6 bases between. In nucleotides, the CDR3 is TGTGCCAGCAGCTTAGCCAATGCCGGGGAGCTGTTTTTT. It is translated as CASSLANAGELFF.

The CDR3 DNA reads TGTGCCAGCAGCCGTTCCCTAGCCGTCTCCTACAATGAGCAGTTCTTC. Its translation: CASSRSLAVSYNEQFF. The rearrangement joins TRBV7-6 to TRBJ2-1, with TRBD2 as a possible D gene (5 bases). The CDR3 contains 16 residues. CDR1 is SGHVS, CDR2 FNYEAQ, per germline. Trimming took 5 bases from V and 0 from J, leaving 14 bases between them.